These T cell receptor beta chains were read from a single sample in a study of CXCR3-negative and CXCR3-positive naive CD8 T cells. TCRdb re-called the 5' RACE reads; one entry per CDR3 protein, DNA not given. The sample table includes some 150,000 distinct CDR3 sequences. The sequenced sample was naive CXCR3+ CD8+ T cells from blood. The receptors originated from a human donor in good health. Some clones in this sample may be carry-over from other donors' samples. The CDR3 runs from the conserved cysteine through the conserved F or W.

J gene: TRBJ1-1
V gene: TRBV12-3/TRBV12-4
CDR3 protein: CASSPMNTEAFF

J gene: TRBJ2-7
V gene: TRBV4-3
CDR3 protein: CASSHGTGGFEQYF

J gene: TRBJ1-1
V gene: TRBV29-1
CDR3 protein: CSVGANTEAFF

J gene: TRBJ2-5
V gene: TRBV28
CDR3 protein: CASSSSRRGSETQYF

J gene: TRBJ2-7
V gene: TRBV15
CDR3 protein: CATSRARGIYEQYF

J gene: TRBJ2-3
V gene: TRBV28
CDR3 protein: CASSPDSTGSEPDTQYF

J gene: TRBJ2-1
V gene: TRBV20-1
CDR3 protein: CSARPLAAGGREQFF

J gene: TRBJ2-3
V gene: TRBV7-7
CDR3 protein: CASSLVRGADTQYF

J gene: TRBJ2-2
V gene: TRBV29-1
CDR3 protein: CSVGQGAYAGELFF

J gene: TRBJ2-7
V gene: TRBV5-1
CDR3 protein: CASRDMGATVEQYF

J gene: TRBJ2-1
V gene: TRBV19
CDR3 protein: CASSDNPSYNEQFF

J gene: TRBJ2-2
V gene: TRBV5-6
CDR3 protein: CASSPDGQTGGNTGELFF

J gene: TRBJ2-2
V gene: TRBV29-1
CDR3 protein: CSVAGYTGELFF

J gene: TRBJ2-3
V gene: TRBV9
CDR3 protein: CASSVGTTNTDTQYF

J gene: TRBJ2-3
V gene: TRBV29-1
CDR3 protein: CSALGGLSTDTQYF

J gene: TRBJ1-2
V gene: TRBV6-2/TRBV6-3
CDR3 protein: CASSYEGVANYGYTF

J gene: TRBJ2-3
V gene: TRBV4-1
CDR3 protein: CASSQRPDLGADTQYF

J gene: TRBJ2-5
V gene: TRBV14
CDR3 protein: CASSNTFPETQYF